This T cell receptor beta chain is from a study of cytomegalovirus exposure and HLA in healthy donors. Whole-study findings and limits: Clonal expansion, a later analysis showed, was greater in HLA-associated TCR beta chains than in equally common others.

Comments on this clone: The target antigen is unknown.

PCR employed 60 Vbeta and 13 Jbeta primers. The protocol was immunoSEQ multiplex PCR, while the TCRdb copy is restricted to in-frame clones and leaves out a portion. The profile covers roughly 49,000 clones, with more than 60% appearing a single time and 2.5% to 3% taken by the ten largest. Material for sequencing was PBMCs. This receptor was identified in a middle-aged woman in good health and CMV-seropositive.

This CDR3 reads CAWSVAGGGGTDTQYF. CDR3 DNA sequence: TGTGCCTGGAGTGTAGCGGGGGGGGGCGGAACAGATACGCAGTATTTT. The chain recombines TRBV30 with TRBJ2-3; 10 nucleotides align to TRBD2. Germline assignment: CDR1 GTSNPN and CDR2 SVGIG (reference sequence). With 0 bases clipped from V and 3 bases from J, the junction kept 6 bases outside the gene matches. The CDR3 consists of 16 residues.